A selection of T cell receptor beta chains follows, all from one sample in a study of blood T cell repertoires in COVID-19. Profiling relied on immunoSEQ multiplex PCR, and the TCRdb table lists in-frame clones only, not all of them. The sample has under 200,000 clones, over 70% seen once. The sequenced material came from PBMCs or T cells enriched from blood (not recorded which). Source of these receptors: a middle-aged woman with acute COVID-19. Both conserved end residues are part of each CDR3. The D gene is left open where the match is weak. Only some rows state a clone size, as once, few, many or a class for expanded clones.

V: TRBV3-1/TRBV3-2
J: TRBJ1-1
D: TRBD1
size: once
DNA: TGTGCCAGCAGCTACAAGGGGGCGGGGAACACTGAAGCTTTCTTT
CDR3: CASSYKGAGNTEAFF

V: TRBV6-1
J: TRBJ2-5
D: .
size: .
DNA: TGTGCCAGCAGTGAAGGGAGGGCATTCCTGTACTTC
CDR3: CASSEGRAFLYF

V: TRBV9
J: TRBJ1-3
D: TRBD1
size: .
DNA: TGTGCCAGCAGCCCAGGGGGTTACTCTGGAAACACCATATATTTT
CDR3: CASSPGGYSGNTIYF

V: TRBV2
J: TRBJ1-2
D: .
size: .
DNA: TGTGCCAGCAGTGATGACTATAACTATGGCTACACCTTC
CDR3: CASSDDYNYGYTF

V: TRBV4-1
J: TRBJ2-5
D: .
size: once
DNA: TGCGCCAGCAGCCAAGGGTCCGGGGGTTCGGAGACCCAGTACTTC
CDR3: CASSQGSGGSETQYF

V: TRBV2
J: TRBJ2-1
D: TRBD1
size: .
DNA: TGTGCCAGCACAAACAGGGGTGAGGAGAATGAGCAGTTCTTC
CDR3: CASTNRGEENEQFF

V: TRBV24-1
J: TRBJ1-2
D: .
size: few
DNA: TGTGCCACCAGTCCCGACTCAGGGTATGGCTACACCTTC
CDR3: CATSPDSGYGYTF

V: TRBV5-1
J: TRBJ2-7
D: TRBD1
size: .
DNA: TGCGCCAGCAGCGAAGGGACAGGCACATCCTACGAGCAGTACTTC
CDR3: CASSEGTGTSYEQYF

V: TRBV25-1
J: TRBJ1-2
D: .
size: once
DNA: TGTGCCAGCAGTGAATATCACAGGGTTGGCTACACCTTC
CDR3: CASSEYHRVGYTF

V: TRBV27
J: TRBJ1-2
D: .
size: once
DNA: TGTGCCAGCAGTACTCTTTACTCGGGAGGCTACACCTTC
CDR3: CASSTLYSGGYTF

V: TRBV7-9
J: TRBJ2-3
D: .
size: few
DNA: TGTGCCAGCAGCTTAGCCTCTAGCCGAGATACGCAGTATTTT
CDR3: CASSLASSRDTQYF

V: TRBV29-1
J: TRBJ2-1
D: TRBD2
size: .
DNA: TGCAGCGCCCCCAAGGGGCTAGCGGTTTACAATGAGCAGTTCTTC
CDR3: CSAPKGLAVYNEQFF

V: TRBV12-5
J: TRBJ2-6
D: .
size: .
DNA: TGTGCTAGTGGCGACCCGTCTCCAGGGACTGGGGCCAACGTCCTGACTTTC
CDR3: CASGDPSPGTGANVLTF

V: TRBV6-2/TRBV6-3
J: TRBJ2-7
D: .
size: once
DNA: TGTGCCAGCAGTCCCCTAGCTGACTTCTCCTACGAGCAGTACTTC
CDR3: CASSPLADFSYEQYF

V: TRBV27
J: TRBJ1-1
D: .
size: .
DNA: TGTGCCAGCAGTTTACGCGGGAACACTGAAGCTTTCTTT
CDR3: CASSLRGNTEAFF

V: TRBV7-2
J: TRBJ2-1
D: TRBD2
size: .
DNA: TGTGCCAGCAGCTTATTCTTTTTGGCGGGAGGAAGATACAATGAGCAGTTCTTC
CDR3: CASSLFFLAGGRYNEQFF

V: TRBV7-9
J: TRBJ2-1
D: .
size: .
DNA: TGTGCCAGCAGCCCCAGCCCCCCGGGAGTCGCGTATAATGAGCAGTTCTTC
CDR3: CASSPSPPGVAYNEQFF

V: TRBV30
J: TRBJ1-5
D: .
size: many
DNA: TGTGCCTGGAGTGGGGGACTGGCAAATCAGCCCCAGCATTTT
CDR3: CAWSGGLANQPQHF

V: TRBV3-1/TRBV3-2
J: TRBJ1-6
D: .
size: once
DNA: TGTGCCAGCAGCCCTACCGCTTTCTCCTATAATTCACCCCTCCACTTT
CDR3: CASSPTAFSYNSPLHF

V: TRBV25-1
J: TRBJ2-1
D: TRBD2
size: few
DNA: TGTGCCAGCAGTGAGTTTTTAGCGGGACTAGGCAATGAGCAGTTCTTC
CDR3: CASSEFLAGLGNEQFF

V: TRBV18
J: TRBJ2-7
D: .
size: .
DNA: TGTGCCAGCTCACCAGGTTTTAGCGGAGACTACGAGCAGTACTTC
CDR3: CASSPGFSGDYEQYF

V: TRBV18
J: TRBJ1-3
D: .
size: .
DNA: TGTGCCAGCTCTCTTCAGAAAGTCCACAGATTTGGAAACACCATATATTTT
CDR3: CASSLQKVHRFGNTIYF

V: TRBV19
J: TRBJ1-5
D: .
size: .
DNA: TGTGCCAGTAGTCTCCAGGGAACTCAGCCCCAGCATTTT
CDR3: CASSLQGTQPQHF

V: TRBV5-8
J: TRBJ2-1
D: TRBD2
size: once
DNA: TGTGCCAGCAGCTTTGCTAGCGGGAGTTGGAATGAGCAGTTCTTC
CDR3: CASSFASGSWNEQFF

V: TRBV11-2
J: TRBJ1-3
D: .
size: once
DNA: TGTGCCAGCAGCTTAGACAGGGTTGGAAACACCATATATTTT
CDR3: CASSLDRVGNTIYF

V: TRBV15
J: TRBJ2-1
D: TRBD2
size: .
DNA: TGTGCCACCAGCAGAAAACTAGCGGGAAATATCGTTGATGAGCAGTTCTTC
CDR3: CATSRKLAGNIVDEQFF

V: TRBV7-9
J: TRBJ1-3
D: .
size: .
DNA: TGTGCCAGCAGACCTTGGGACATCCCGCCGGGAAACACCATATATTTT
CDR3: CASRPWDIPPGNTIYF

V: TRBV6-5
J: TRBJ2-7
D: TRBD2
size: few
DNA: TGTGCCAGCAGTCCCGAGGCGGGAGGGCCGTACGAGCAGTACTTC
CDR3: CASSPEAGGPYEQYF

V: TRBV6-5
J: TRBJ2-2
D: TRBD2
size: .
DNA: TGTGCCAGCGGGGGACTAGCAGGGGGCACCGGGGAGCTGTTTTTT
CDR3: CASGGLAGGTGELFF

V: TRBV7-9
J: TRBJ2-1
D: TRBD2
size: .
DNA: TGTGCCAGCAGCTTGGGACTAGCGGGAGGGTGGGATGAGCAGTTCTTC
CDR3: CASSLGLAGGWDEQFF

V: TRBV19
J: TRBJ1-2
D: TRBD1
size: .
DNA: TGTGCCGCTAGACAGGGGGCGAGCTATGGCTACACCTTC
CDR3: CAARQGASYGYTF

V: TRBV27
J: TRBJ2-1
D: .
size: .
DNA: TGTGCCAGCAGTTTATTGGCTAGCTCCTACAATGAGCAGTTCTTC
CDR3: CASSLLASSYNEQFF

V: TRBV7-9
J: TRBJ2-7
D: TRBD2
size: .
DNA: TGTGCCAGCAGCCCTCGGCCCGGAGCGGGGGCGGGAGGGGGATACGAGCAGTACTTC
CDR3: CASSPRPGAGAGGGYEQYF

V: TRBV28
J: TRBJ1-2
D: .
size: few
DNA: TGTGCCAGCAGTTCCAGGAAAGCCTATGGCTACACCTTC
CDR3: CASSSRKAYGYTF

V: TRBV25-1
J: TRBJ1-1
D: TRBD1
size: once
DNA: TGTGCCAGCATACGGACAGGCTATACTGGCGGGGAAGCTTTCTTT
CDR3: CASIRTGYTGGEAFF

V: TRBV7-3
J: TRBJ2-1
D: TRBD2
size: .
DNA: TGTGCCAGCAGCCCCGTCAGCGGGAGGTACAATGAGCAGTTCTTC
CDR3: CASSPVSGRYNEQFF

V: TRBV5-1
J: TRBJ2-1
D: TRBD2
size: few
DNA: TGCGCCAGCAGCTCCGGGACTAGCGGGAGGGCTTCCTACAATGAGCAGTTCTTC
CDR3: CASSSGTSGRASYNEQFF

V: TRBV12-3/TRBV12-4
J: TRBJ1-3
D: TRBD1
size: few
DNA: TGTGCCAGCAGTTTCAGGGGGGGAAACACCATATATTTT
CDR3: CASSFRGGNTIYF

V: TRBV13
J: TRBJ2-1
D: .
size: .
DNA: TGTGCCAGCAGCTCGCAGGGTTATGAGCAGTTCTTC
CDR3: CASSSQGYEQFF

V: TRBV11-2
J: TRBJ2-1
D: TRBD2
size: .
DNA: TGTGCCAGCAGCCGGACTAGCGGTAACGGTGAGCAGTTCTTC
CDR3: CASSRTSGNGEQFF